This T cell receptor beta chain was recovered during a study of naive and memory T cell subsets (dated by TCRdb to between 2016 and 2019). Background on the whole study: The figure summarizing these samples reported roughly 10 blood donors, 7 tuberculin skin test biopsies and 3 saline control biopsies. Usually PCR2 was run as a SYBR Green qPCR and stopped at a set threshold, although low-input samples could use end-point PCR (roughly 6 cycles) instead. The study at large found these results: The potential sensitivity of the RNA-based method to TCR transcript changes with T cell activation and differentiation was acknowledged.

Library prep was done by 5' RACE. The ligated cDNA was amplified in four rounds of PCR with nested alpha and beta constant region primers together with the SP2 primer. For the blood and skin samples, TCR RNA was reverse transcribed with SuperScript IV using primers for the alpha and beta constant regions. An oligonucleotide carrying the Illumina SP2 primer and a UMI was ligated to the 3' end of the cDNA by means of T4 RNA ligase 1. The 12-nucleotide UMI consisted of two random hexamers with an eight-base spacer between the hexamers to prevent hairpin formation. From the second PCR onward, the TCR alpha and beta chain libraries were handled separately, and dual indexing was used for multiplexing. After pooling, the indexed libraries were analyzed by capillary electrophoresis and sequenced on either an Illumina MiSeq or NextSeq. To boost base diversity and improve cluster recognition, PhiX DNA at about 5-8% was spiked into the libraries. From the authors' description of their analysis: Demultiplexor pulled UMIs out of read 2, joined the UMIs with the TCR sequence from read 1, and separated reads according to sample indices. Decombinator identified V and J genes and V-J junctions and gave each TCR a five-part identifier that included V and J deletions. Collapsinator used UMIs to correct sequencing errors and PCR amplification heterogeneity, producing a UMI-based abundance for each TCR. CDR3Translator turned identifiers into nucleotide sequence, translated that sequence into amino acids, and pulled out CDR3 regions based on terminal motifs. After normalization to the amount of input RNA, the error-corrected alpha and beta TCR counts from blood and from skin were compared. The public reads were quality trimmed at Q25 with fastp and then assembled into clones with MiXCR by TCRdb, keeping productive beta chains. One record per CDR3 amino acid sequence lists the most common genes and DNA. It is TCRdb's table, rather than the study itself, that gives the V and J calls and clone size. Here the sample has tens of thousands of distinct CDR3 sequences; about 8.3% occur a single time. Approximately 9.4% of the sample is taken by the ten largest.

The study described a robust, sensitive protocol for amplifying, sequencing and analyzing TCRs, using 3' ligation of a UMI-containing oligonucleotide to TCR cDNA. Whole blood analysis involved drawing under 3 ml of peripheral blood from adult healthy volunteers into Tempus tubes and then extracting RNA following the manufacturer's instructions. Total RNA was used without cell sorting and was treated with RQ1 DNase before reverse transcription, with a target input of 1 to 1000 ng. To check how robust the pipeline was in samples where T cells make up a minority population, libraries were built from skin biopsies and whole blood. This clonotype was picked up a small number of times. Its cognate antigen has yet to be identified. No base quality information exists; no much larger clone differs at one position. The clonotype comes from a female donor in good health.

The CDR3: CASTQALHF. The nucleotide sequence reads TGTGCCAGCACGCAGGCCCTCCACTTT. The rearrangement joined TRBV12-3 or TRBV12-4 to TRBJ1-6; no D segment can be confidently identified. V and J are truncated by 7 bases and 14 bases respectively, leaving an intervening sequence of 6 bases. The CDR3 has 9 amino acids, counting the end cysteine and phenylalanine. The entry retains the CDR3 DNA only, 27 bases that are in frame from base 1.